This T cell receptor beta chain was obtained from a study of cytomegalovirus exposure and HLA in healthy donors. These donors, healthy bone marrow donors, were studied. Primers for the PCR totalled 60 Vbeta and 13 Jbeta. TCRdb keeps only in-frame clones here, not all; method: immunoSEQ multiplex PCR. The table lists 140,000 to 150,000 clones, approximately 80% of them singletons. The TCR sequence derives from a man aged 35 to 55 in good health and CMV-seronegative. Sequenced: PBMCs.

The CDR3 DNA reads TGTGCCAGCAGTTGGGACTCAACCTACAATGAGCAGTTCTTC. Translating it yields CASSWDSTYNEQFF. The chain recombines TRBV6-5 with TRBJ2-1, with a tentative D call TRBD2 (6 bases). This CDR3 is built from 14 residues. The germline V gene encodes CDR1 MNHEY and CDR2 SVGAGI. The V and J ends lost 4 bases and 2 bases respectively, with 9 bases between them.